This entry lists 30 T cell receptor beta chains sequenced from one sample in a study of control samples from healthy donors and cancer patients. Here immunoSEQ multiplex PCR was the method, and the copy in TCRdb shows in-frame clones only, minus some. The top ten clones hold over 2% of a sample with about 120,000 clones, around 90% of them seen once. Sequencing used blood. The receptors stem from a woman in her 70s in good health.

This clone was detected only once. The chain is built from TRBV19 and TRBJ2-1, with D hard to call. V dropped 3 bases and J dropped 2 bases, with 5 bases sitting between them. The CDR3 length is 13 residues. Germline V lookup: CDR1 LNHDA, CDR2 SQIVND (reference sequence). In nucleotides, the CDR3 is TGTGCCAGTAGTATGTCTGCCTACAATGAGCAGTTCTTC. It translates to CASSMSAYNEQFF.

The gene calls are TRBV5-1 and TRBJ2-3, with D tentatively TRBD1 (5 bases). The germline V gene has CDR1 SGHRS and CDR2 YFSETQ. The CDR3 contains 15 residues. V gave up 2 bases and J gave up 0 bases, with 10 bases separating them. The CDR3 DNA reads TGCGCCAGCAGCTTAGACCGACAGAGCACAGATACGCAGTATTTT. It yields the protein CASSLDRQSTDTQYF.

The chain recombines TRBV6-2 or TRBV6-3 with TRBJ1-6; D is perhaps TRBD1 (5 bases). Germline-derived CDR1 and CDR2 are MNHEY and SVGEGT. The ends were cut back, 4 bases at V and 7 bases at J, with 11 bases in the middle. This CDR3 has 14 residues. The CDR3 coding sequence is TGTGCCAGCAGTTTCCTTCAGGGAAATTCACCCCTCCACTTT. This translates into CASSFLQGNSPLHF.

The chain carries TRBV6-6 and TRBJ1-3; 9 positions agree with TRBD1. CDR1 and CDR2 (germline): MNHNY, SVGAGI (reference sequence). The CDR3 spans 13 residues. Germline trimming cut 6 bases from V and 8 bases from J; bases unmatched to any gene: 5. The CDR3 nucleotides are TGTGCCAGCAGGGGGACAGGGATTGACACCATATATTTT. It is translated as CASRGTGIDTIYF.

Here the CDR3 DNA reads TGTGCCATCACCTCCGGGACCCACCTCGAGCAGTACTTC. Protein: CAITSGTHLEQYF. V is TRBV10-3 and J is TRBJ2-7; D possibly uses TRBD1 or TRBD2 (5 bases each). Trimming shortened V by 7 bases and J by 6 bases, and 16 bases separated the two germline ends. The CDR3 has 13 amino acids. Germline CDR1 ENHRY, CDR2 SYGVKD.

This chain uses TRBV19 with TRBJ2-5; 11 positions agree with TRBD1. The J segment lost 4 bases and the V segment lost 3 bases, leaving 1 base of the junction unmatched. This CDR3 is built from 14 residues. CDR1 LNHDA and CDR2 SQIVND come from the germline V gene (reference sequence). The CDR3 is CASSMGTGGETQYF. The DNA of the CDR3 is TGTGCCAGTAGTATGGGGACAGGGGGAGAGACCCAGTACTTC.

The chain uses TRBV18 and TRBJ1-1; no definite D call. V was pared by 7 bases and J by 1 base, with 10 bases between. Germline values: CDR1 KGHSH, CDR2 LQKENI. This CDR3 comprises 13 residues. The CDR3 loop is CASLRGRNTEAFF. CDR3 coding DNA: TGTGCCAGCTTACGGGGAAGGAACACTGAAGCTTTCTTT.

The chain couples TRBV3-1 (or the pseudogene TRBV3-2) to TRBJ1-1; D ambiguous. In germline, CDR1 is LGHDT, CDR2 YNNKEL (reference sequence). The germline V and J ends were trimmed by 1 base and 4 bases, with 10 bases remaining between them. CDR3 length equals 14 residues. The DNA for the CDR3 is TGTGCCAGCAGCCAAGGGGGTTTGGGCACTGAAGCTTTCTTT. Protein: CASSQGGLGTEAFF.

The rearrangement uses TRBV11-2 and TRBJ2-2, with D perhaps matching TRBD2 (5 bases). This CDR3 spans 12 amino acids. The germline V gene encodes CDR1 SGHAT and CDR2 FQNNGV. The ends were cut back, 8 bases at V and 5 bases at J, with 9 bases in the middle. CDR3 loop: CASEPGTGELFF. The CDR3 nucleotides read TGTGCCAGCGAACCGGGGACCGGGGAGCTGTTTTTT.

The chain uses TRBV10-3 and TRBJ1-1; maybe TRBD1 (6 bases). The CDR3 runs to 14 residues. V lost 8 bases and J lost 3, with 16 bases in between. Germline CDR1 is ENHRY and CDR2 is SYGVKD. Here the CDR3 DNA reads TGTGCCATCGCCAATTTTAACAGGGACACTGAAGCTTTCTTT. This codes for CAIANFNRDTEAFF.

The chain is built from TRBV5-1 and TRBJ1-1; D is unresolved. The V gene's germline CDR1 is SGHRS and CDR2 YFSETQ. This CDR3 has 16 residues. V shed 0 bases and J shed 0 bases, with 12 bases lying between them. DNA for the CDR3: TGCGCCAGCAGCTTGGTTCCGATAAGTATGAACACTGAAGCTTTCTTT. Translation gives CASSLVPISMNTEAFF. Looking up the rest from reference TRBV5-1 and TRBJ1-1 gives the full variable domain: KAGVTQTPRYLIKTRGQQVTLSCSPISGHRSVSWYQQTPGQGLQFLFEYFSETQRNKGNFPGRFSGRQFSNSRSEMNVSTLELGDSALYLCASSLVPISMNTEAFFGQGTRLTVV.

This rearrangement joins TRBV4-2 to TRBJ2-3, with D perhaps TRBD2 (6 bases). The CDR3 is 16 residues long. V dropped 4 bases and J dropped 0 bases, with 14 bases sitting between them. Germline CDR1 LGHNA, CDR2 YNFKEQ. DNA for the CDR3: TGTGCCAGCAGCCGCCGGGGCGGGGCTAGCACAGATACGCAGTATTTT. Its translation is CASSRRGGASTDTQYF.

The table lists this clone with a count of one. CDR3 nucleotide sequence: TGTGCCAGCAGTTCGGACGGGCGATACGAGCAGTACTTC. This gives the protein CASSSDGRYEQYF. The rearrangement links TRBV12-3 or TRBV12-4 to TRBJ2-7; D not certain. CDR3 length: 13 amino acids. The germline V and J ends were trimmed by 4 bases and 4 bases, with 11 bases remaining between them.

A word on this clone: Other DNA sequences in the same sample also yield this CDR3. V and J are TRBV19 and TRBJ1-2, with D possibly TRBD1 on 6 matching bases. The CDR3 length is 15 residues. The germline V gene has CDR1 LNHDA and CDR2 SQIVND (reference sequence). With 1 base removed from V and 3 bases from J, the gap between germline ends came to 12 bases. The CDR3 nucleotides read TGTGCCAGTAGTATAGCTCCCAGGGGAGACTATGGCTACACCTTC. Protein sequence: CASSIAPRGDYGYTF.

The genes are TRBV10-3 and TRBJ2-1, with TRBD2 matching 9 bases. CDR1 and CDR2 from the germline V gene are ENHRY and SYGVKD. The CDR3 runs 15 residues. V lost 5 bases and J lost 2; bases outside the gene matches: 4. CDR3 sequence reads: CAISSSGVPYNEQFF. CDR3 DNA: TGTGCCATCAGTTCTAGCGGGGTTCCCTACAATGAGCAGTTCTTC.

This rearrangement joins TRBV4-2 to TRBJ2-1, with TRBD2 matching over 12 bases. V trimming: 4 bases; J trimming: 5 bases; junction bases outside the gene matches: 3. CDR1 and CDR2 from the germline V gene are LGHNA and YNFKEQ. This CDR3 has 15 amino acids. The CDR3: CASSLRTSGDNEQFF. Written as DNA, the CDR3 is TGTGCCAGCAGCCTAAGGACTAGCGGGGACAATGAGCAGTTCTTC.

The chain is built from TRBV4-3 and TRBJ1-2; D is ambiguous. Trimming took off 6 bases at V and 5 bases at J, with 13 bases between the two ends. CDR1 is LGHNA and CDR2 is YSLEER in the germline V gene. This CDR3 spans 13 amino acids. CDR3 protein: CASSQAREYGYTF. The CDR3 DNA reads TGCGCCAGCAGTCAGGCGAGGGAATATGGCTACACCTTC.

In this sample, this clone turned up a few times. In nucleotides, the CDR3 is TGTGCCACCAGCAGAGATCGTGGAGTAGCTAACTATGGCTACACCTTC. It translates to CATSRDRGVANYGYTF. This chain connects TRBV15 to TRBJ1-2, with D unclear. The CDR3 loop spans 16 amino acids. V was cut by 0 bases and J by 0 bases, with 11 bases left in between. The germline V gene encodes CDR1 LNHNV and CDR2 YYDKDF (reference sequence).

The chain recombines TRBV19 with TRBJ2-1; 7 positions agree with TRBD1. The V and J ends lost 5 bases and 7 bases, in that order; junction bases with no gene match: 17. Germline CDR1 and CDR2: LNHDA and SQIVND (reference sequence). The CDR3 spans 17 residues. CDR3 region: CASSPRGGTGAPNEQFF. In DNA, the CDR3 is TGTGCCAGTAGTCCCCGGGGCGGAACAGGGGCACCTAATGAGCAGTTCTTC.

The chain employs TRBV6-1 and TRBJ2-7, with 7 bases identical to TRBD1. After removal of 4 bases from V and 0 bases from J, the junction contained 12 bases not matched to a gene. This CDR3 is built from 17 residues. Germline CDR1 and CDR2: MNHNS and SASEGT. CDR3 region: CASSASTGEPYSYEQYF. The CDR3 DNA reads as TGTGCCAGCAGTGCAAGCACAGGGGAACCCTACTCCTACGAGCAGTACTTC.

This sequence joins TRBV6-5 and TRBJ1-6; TRBD1 might be the D (5 bases). V was trimmed by 5 bases and J by 7 bases, leaving 15 bases between them. The CDR3 covers 15 residues. Germline CDR1 reads MNHEY; CDR2 reads SVGAGI. CDR3 sequence: CASSPLRDGNSPLHF. The CDR3 DNA is TGTGCCAGCAGTCCCCTCCGGGACGGAAATTCACCCCTCCACTTT.

The chain combines TRBV18 with TRBJ2-5; TRBD1 matches 10 bases. V lost 3 bases, J lost 3 bases, and 1 base stayed unmatched. The CDR3 spans 14 residues. CDR1 and CDR2 from the germline V gene are KGHSH and LQKENI. The CDR3 loop is CASSPGTGEETQYF. The CDR3 region has the DNA TGTGCCAGCTCACCCGGGACAGGGGAAGAGACCCAGTACTTC.

The rearrangement links TRBV4-2 to TRBJ1-5, with a possible D match to TRBD1 (5 bases). Trimming removed 0 bases at V and 5 bases at J, with 14 bases between. CDR3 length: 16 amino acids. Germline CDR1 reads LGHNA; CDR2 reads YNFKEQ. CDR3 residues: CASSQDLSRVDQPQHF. DNA for the CDR3: TGTGCCAGCAGCCAAGATCTCAGCAGGGTAGATCAGCCCCAGCATTTT.

The V call is TRBV5-8, the J call TRBJ2-4; D unresolved. Germline V lookup: CDR1 SGHTS, CDR2 YDEGEE. The CDR3 totals 14 residues. The V end was cut by 0 bases, the J end by 3 bases, with 7 bases between. CDR3 residues: CASSLGGVKNIQYF. The CDR3 bases are TGTGCCAGCAGCTTGGGTGGTGTCAAAAACATTCAGTACTTC.

Only one count was recorded for this clone. V usage is TRBV9 and J usage is TRBJ1-2; 8 bases fit TRBD1. Germline values: CDR1 SGDLS, CDR2 YYNGEE. The V and J ends lost 4 bases and 4 bases, in that order; junction bases with no gene match: 12. The CDR3 is made up of 16 amino acids. The CDR3 region has the DNA TGTGCCAGCAGCCCAATGGGCCAGGGGGCATCCTATGGCTACACCTTC. Encoded protein: CASSPMGQGASYGYTF. Full variable domain (outside the CDR3, taken from reference TRBV9 and TRBJ1-2): DSGVTQTPKHLITATGQRVTLRCSPRSGDLSVYWYQQSLDQGLQFLIQYYNGEERAKGNILERFSAQQFPDLHSELNLSSLELGDSALYFCASSPMGQGASYGYTFGSGTRLTVV.

The chain uses TRBV2 and TRBJ1-5, with D tentatively TRBD1 (5 bases). This CDR3 has 15 residues. From germline, CDR1 is SNHLY and CDR2 FYNNEI. Trimming left V 1 base short and J 2 bases short, with 9 bases between. CDR3 DNA sequence: TGTGCCAGCAGTGAAGGGGGGATTGGCAATCAGCCCCAGCATTTT. This translates into CASSEGGIGNQPQHF.

This chain uses TRBV5-6 with TRBJ2-2; the D gene is possibly TRBD1 (6 bases). The germline V gene has CDR1 SGHDT and CDR2 YYEEEE. The V end was cut by 4 bases, the J end by 4 bases, with 14 bases between. There are 15 residues in the CDR3. CDR3 DNA: TGTGCCAGCAGCCCCCCCGGGACAACCACCGGGGAGCTGTTTTTT. This gives the protein CASSPPGTTTGELFF.

This clone was seen a few times. Sequence at one end of the junction differs from germline and may be a read error. V is TRBV7-9 and J is TRBJ1-6, with D possibly matching TRBD1 (6 bases). In germline, CDR1 is SEHNR, CDR2 FQNEAQ (reference sequence). The CDR3 runs to 14 residues. This CDR3 is CASTLGGIQSPLHF. CDR3 in DNA: TGTGCCAGCACCTTAGGGGGGATTCAATCACCCCTCCACTTT.

This chain joins TRBV11-3 and TRBJ2-1, with D tentatively TRBD1 or TRBD2 (6 bases each). The V gene lost 5 bases and the J gene lost 12 bases, with 17 bases spanning the gap. CDR1 is SGHNT, CDR2 YENEEA, per germline. This CDR3 spans 13 amino acids. The CDR3: CASSPGGGEAQFF. The CDR3 DNA reads TGTGCCAGCAGCCCCGGGGGCGGGGAGGCGCAGTTCTTC.

The V call is TRBV4-1, the J call TRBJ2-7; D unclear. Between the trimmed V and J ends, which lost 5 bases and 2 bases, there was a span of 13 bases. CDR1 MGHRA and CDR2 YSYEKL come from the germline V gene. The CDR3 covers 14 residues. The CDR3 DNA sequence: TGCGCCAGCAGCTTCACTCCAGAGGCCTACGAGCAGTACTTC. Its translation is CASSFTPEAYEQYF.